This TCR beta chain was profiled in a study of breast tumors, draining lymph nodes, adjacent tissues. The study's findings and limits: Compared with lymph nodes, tumors were less diverse; compared with nontumor tissue, more. Tumor T cell lymph node origin was a supported hypothesis, not proven. Data fit most tumor T cells coming from lymph node, expanding in tumor.

TCRdb fed the multiplex PCR reads into MiXCR, producing one record per CDR3 protein. This sample carries over 15,000 distinct CDR3 sequences, about 60% of them seen once, and the ten largest clones take approximately 21%. J gave up 6 bases and V 3 bases, and 27 bases lay outside the gene matches. Germline V gene sequence: CDR1 SGHAT, CDR2 FQDESV (reference sequence). CDR3 length equals 23 residues. This clonotype was counted at least ten times. Its target is unknown. The gene calls are TRBV11-1 and TRBJ2-2; TRBD2 matches at 11 bases. The sequenced sample consisted of tumor-adjacent breast tissue. The TCR comes from a female donor with breast cancer. Some clones in this sample may be carry-over from other donors' samples. The CDR3 region has the DNA TGTGCCAGCAGCTTCTTGGGTGGCCAACTAGCGGGGGCCCAAACACATGGGTCCGGGGAGCTGTTTTTT. It translates to CASSFLGGQLAGAQTHGSGELFF.